What follows are 19 T cell receptor beta chains derived from one specimen sequenced in a study of blood T cell repertoires in COVID-19. The method was immunoSEQ multiplex PCR; TCRdb's version includes in-frame clones alone and lacks a portion of them. In the table there are a few hundred thousand clones, approximately 87% of which are singletons. Material: PBMCs or T cells enriched from blood (not recorded which). These receptors were collected from a man aged 40-50 years in a cohort exposed to, infected with or recovered from COVID-19 (not recorded which).

The CDR3: CASSQDRGKREGRNEQFF. CDR3 DNA: TGCGCCAGCAGCCAAGATCGGGGCAAGCGGGAGGGCCGGAATGAGCAGTTCTTC. V usage is TRBV4-1 and J usage is TRBJ2-1; 10 positions match TRBD2. Trimming removed 0 bases from V and 7 bases from J; junction bases left unmatched: 12. Germline values: CDR1 MGHRA, CDR2 YSYEKL. The CDR3 runs 18 residues.

Here the CDR3 reads CAQTPGTSANQETQYF. CDR3 DNA: TGTGCCCAAACCCCCGGGACTAGCGCCAACCAAGAGACCCAGTACTTC. This chain joins TRBV30 and TRBJ2-5; 10 nucleotides agree with TRBD2. The V and J ends lost 8 bases and 0 bases, in that order; junction bases with no gene match: 12. CDR1 GTSNPN and CDR2 SVGIG come from the germline V gene (reference sequence). This CDR3 has 16 amino acids.

This clone was recorded once. CDR3 residues: CASSTRQASSYNSPLHF. The CDR3 coding sequence is TGTGCCAGCAGCACCAGACAGGCGAGCTCCTATAATTCACCCCTCCACTTT. The V call is TRBV5-5, the J call TRBJ1-6; a weak D match, TRBD1 (6 bases). V lost 4 bases to trimming and J lost 0 bases, with 14 bases between them. Germline loops: CDR1 SGHKS, CDR2 YYEKEE (reference sequence). The CDR3 totals 17 residues.

CDR3 residues: CASSFLSGTREVEQFF. The CDR3 DNA sequence: TGTGCCAGCAGCTTCCTTTCCGGGACTAGAGAGGTTGAGCAGTTCTTC. V and J are TRBV11-2 and TRBJ2-1, with TRBD2 matching 8 bases. The CDR3 length is 16 residues. V lost 3 bases and J lost 9; bases outside the gene matches: 13. Germline CDR1 reads SGHAT; CDR2 reads FQNNGV.

V usage is TRBV3-1 (or the pseudogene TRBV3-2) and J usage is TRBJ1-2; TRBD1 is a possible D gene (5 bases). The CDR3 totals 15 residues. CDR1 and CDR2 (germline): LGHDT, YNNKEL (reference sequence). The V end was cut by 0 bases, the J end by 4 bases, with 12 bases between. CDR3 protein: CASSQDSFRGYGYTF. CDR3 DNA sequence: TGTGCCAGCAGCCAAGATTCGTTTAGGGGCTATGGCTACACCTTC.

The J gene is TRBJ1-4, the V gene TRBV28; D is undetermined. Trimming took 5 bases from V and 13 from J, leaving 23 bases between them. This CDR3 contains 15 residues. Germline V gives CDR1 MDHEN, CDR2 SYDVKM. CDR3 loop: CASSIRGGADGGLFF. The CDR3 DNA sequence: TGTGCCAGCAGTATTAGAGGTGGTGCCGATGGCGGACTGTTTTTT.

The V gene is TRBV5-1, the J gene TRBJ1-1; D unresolved. The V gene lost 2 bases and the J gene lost 5 bases, with 13 bases spanning the gap. Germline assignment: CDR1 SGHRS and CDR2 YFSETQ. The length of the CDR3 is 14 residues. In DNA form, the CDR3 reads TGCGCCAGCAGCTTCGGCACCGAGGGAACTGAAGCTTTCTTT. It translates to CASSFGTEGTEAFF.

CDR3 bases: TGTGCCAGCAGCTTTGGGCGGGGGCAGACCTACGAGCAGTACTTC. It yields the protein CASSFGRGQTYEQYF. The chain recombines TRBV7-2 with TRBJ2-7, with D perhaps matching TRBD2 (7 bases). Trimming left V 3 bases short and J 2 bases short, with 14 bases between. This CDR3 is 15 amino acids long. Germline CDR1 and CDR2: SGHTA and FQGNSA.

V is TRBV3-1 (or the pseudogene TRBV3-2) and J is TRBJ1-1; perhaps TRBD1 as D (6 bases). CDR3 length: 14 amino acids. CDR1 is LGHDT, CDR2 YNNKEL, per germline (reference sequence). Trimming took off 6 bases at V and 2 bases at J, with 13 bases between the two ends. CDR3 coding DNA: TGTGCCAGCAGAACAGGGAGCGGAAACACTGAAGCTTTCTTT. Translation gives CASRTGSGNTEAFF.

The chain employs TRBV19 and TRBJ1-6, with 7 nucleotides matching TRBD1. The CDR3 has 16 residues. Germline trimming cut 5 bases from V and 2 bases from J; bases unmatched to any gene: 6. Germline lookup yields CDR1 LNHDA and CDR2 SQIVND (reference sequence). CDR3 in amino acids: CASSSSTGTYNSPLHF. CDR3 DNA sequence: TGTGCCAGTAGTTCATCGACAGGGACCTATAATTCACCCCTCCACTTT.

The chain has TRBV5-5 and TRBJ1-1; D is unclear. Germline assignment: CDR1 SGHKS and CDR2 YYEKEE (reference sequence). Trimming removed 0 bases from V and 3 bases from J, with 6 bases in between. This CDR3 region has 13 residues. CDR3 sequence: CASSLVSDTEAFF. The DNA of the CDR3 is TGTGCCAGCAGCTTGGTCTCGGACACTGAAGCTTTCTTT. Together with reference TRBV5-5 and TRBJ1-1, the CDR3 gives the full variable domain: DAGVTQSPTHLIKTRGQQVTLRCSPISGHKSVSWYQQVLGQGPQFIFQYYEKEERGRGNFPDRFSARQFPNYSSELNVNALLLGDSALYLCASSLVSDTEAFFGQGTRLTVV.

V is TRBV6-5 and J is TRBJ1-3; 7 bases align to TRBD1. With 2 bases clipped from V and 2 bases from J, the junction kept 3 bases outside the gene matches. The CDR3 spans 15 residues. Germline V gives CDR1 MNHEY, CDR2 SVGAGI. CDR3 region: CASSYRQGPGNTIYF. As DNA, the CDR3 is TGTGCCAGCAGTTACAGACAGGGCCCTGGAAACACCATATATTTT.

This rearrangement joins TRBV10-2 to TRBJ1-6; 7 nucleotides align to TRBD1. The junction had 9 bases not matched to a gene; V was cut back by 7 bases and J by 0 bases. The CDR3 covers 17 residues. Germline V gives CDR1 WSHSY, CDR2 SAAADI. In DNA, the CDR3 is TGCGCCAGCAACCTAGGACAGGCGAGCTCCTATAATTCACCCCTCCACTTT. Protein sequence: CASNLGQASSYNSPLHF.

The chain links TRBV9 to TRBJ2-1, with D tentatively TRBD2 (5 bases). There are 17 residues in the CDR3. CDR1 is SGDLS, CDR2 YYNGEE, per germline. The V end lost 0 bases, the J end lost 1 base, and 14 bases lay between the germline ends. This CDR3 reads CASSVAGSSLSYNEQFF. The CDR3 DNA sequence: TGTGCCAGCAGCGTAGCGGGGTCCTCCTTATCCTACAATGAGCAGTTCTTC.

The V call is TRBV10-3, the J call TRBJ2-2; 15 bases match TRBD2. Trimming at V came to 3 bases and at J to 5 bases, leaving 4 bases not matched to a gene. Germline CDR1 ENHRY, CDR2 SYGVKD. This CDR3 has 17 amino acids. CDR3 bases: TGTGCCATCAGTGACACCGGGACTAGCGGGAGGACCGGGGAGCTGTTTTTT. It is translated as CAISDTGTSGRTGELFF.

The chain couples TRBV5-1 to TRBJ2-1; D is undetermined. V was clipped by 6 bases and J by 4 bases, with 8 bases between them. CDR1 and CDR2 (germline): SGHRS, YFSETQ. This CDR3 is 12 amino acids long. Written as DNA, the CDR3 is TGCGCCAGCAACCTAGGATACAATGAGCAGTTCTTC. Residues: CASNLGYNEQFF.

The chain recombines TRBV4-2 with TRBJ2-7, with 8 bases fitting TRBD1. Trimming removed 4 bases from V and 2 bases from J; junction bases left unmatched: 7. CDR3 length: 15 residues. Germline V gives CDR1 LGHNA, CDR2 YNFKEQ. The CDR3 nucleotides read TGTGCCAGCAGCCCAGGACAGGGTATGACCTACGAGCAGTACTTC. Translation gives CASSPGQGMTYEQYF.

A remark on this clone: Other nucleotide sequences in the sample specify the same CDR3. The rearrangement joins TRBV24-1 to TRBJ2-1; 10 nucleotides match TRBD1. With 9 bases clipped from V and 7 bases from J, the junction kept 5 bases outside the gene matches. This CDR3 contains 13 residues. Germline CDR1 KGHDR, CDR2 SFDVKD. CDR3 DNA: TGTGCCACCTCCAGGACAGGGGGTAATGAGCAGTTCTTC. As protein: CATSRTGGNEQFF.

This chain uses TRBV9 with TRBJ2-2, with a possible D match to TRBD1 (6 bases). The CDR3 totals 12 residues. V lost 5 bases and J lost 6, with 8 bases in between. Germline V CDR1 and CDR2: SGDLS, YYNGEE. CDR3 in amino acids: CASRPGAGELFF. The CDR3 nucleotides read TGTGCCAGCAGGCCAGGGGCCGGGGAGCTGTTTTTT.